Reported below is one TCR beta chain. Its antigen is not identified. This specimen comes from a study of Tregs in tolerant kidney transplant recipients. This CDR3 region has 14 residues. The V gene's germline CDR1 is SGHRS and CDR2 YFSETQ. V was trimmed by 2 bases and J by 5 bases, leaving 10 bases between them. Unstimulated Tregs (CD4+CD25+CD127-) and CD4+CD25- non-Tregs were sorted from PBMCs. Study observations and caveats: This study did not directly address biological reproducibility.

This table comes from immunoSEQ multiplex PCR, and its TCRdb copy is limited to in-frame clones, with some not included. Of 200,000 to 300,000 clones listed, more than 65% were seen once; the top ten hold 0.55% to 0.65%. This chain joins TRBV5-1 and TRBJ1-4; possible D gene TRBD1, 6 bases. The TCR was taken from a human donor in good health. The sample was CD4+ T cells from blood. CDR3 amino acids: CASSFKQGNEKLFF. DNA for the CDR3: TGCGCCAGCAGCTTTAAACAGGGAAATGAAAAACTGTTTTTT.